This T cell receptor (beta chain) emerged from a study of cytomegalovirus exposure and HLA in healthy donors. Losses at the gene ends were 1 base for V and 5 bases for J; bases not matched to a gene: 11. The CDR3 is 17 amino acids. CDR1 and CDR2 (germline): MGHRA, YSYEKL. Use of 60 Vbeta and 13 Jbeta primers characterized the PCR. The method was immunoSEQ multiplex PCR; TCRdb's version includes in-frame clones alone and lacks a portion of them. The data show under 150,000 clones, roughly 70% seen once. It was healthy bone marrow donors who served as donors. The rearrangement links TRBV4-1 to TRBJ1-5; 7 bases fit TRBD1. This receptor was obtained from a woman aged 18-29 years in good health and CMV-seronegative. The sample consisted of PBMCs. The CDR3 loop reads CASSQVKGAVPHQPQHF. The CDR3 DNA reads as TGCGCCAGCAGCCAAGTGAAGGGGGCGGTTCCCCATCAGCCCCAGCATTTT.